These 9 T cell receptor beta chains were all obtained from the same sample, sequenced in a study of shared clonotypes between healthy human individuals. The method was immunoSEQ multiplex PCR; TCRdb's version includes in-frame clones alone and lacks a portion of them. The repertoire holds about 2.4 million clones, with roughly 93% as singletons. Sequencing input: naive CD4+ T cells from PBMCs. Subset meaning: CD45RA+ positively selected. The receptors originated from a man aged 18 to 35 in good health. Some clones in this sample may be carry-over from other donors' samples.

The CDR3 loop is CASSLRLAGALTDTQYF. The CDR3 nucleotides are TGTGCCAGCAGTTTACGACTAGCGGGAGCTCTCACAGATACGCAGTATTTT. The chain joins TRBV7-2 to TRBJ2-3, with 12 bases that match TRBD2. CDR1 is SGHTA and CDR2 is FQGNSA in the germline V gene. V trimming: 6 bases; J trimming: 2 bases; junction bases outside the gene matches: 9. The CDR3 totals 17 residues.

This chain uses TRBV5-1 with TRBJ1-1; D call uncertain. Trimming cost V 0 bases and J 10 bases, with 10 bases left between them. Germline V gene lookup returns CDR1 SGHRS and CDR2 YFSETQ. The CDR3 length is 12 residues. The CDR3 loop reads CASSLGTDPAFF. CDR3 DNA sequence: TGCGCCAGCAGCTTGGGAACAGATCCAGCTTTCTTT.

The J gene is TRBJ1-2, the V gene TRBV11-2; D is unresolved. Germline assignment: CDR1 SGHAT and CDR2 FQNNGV. This CDR3 is built from 12 residues. V was cut by 3 bases and J by 6 bases, with 8 bases left in between. The CDR3 DNA is TGTGCCAGCAGCTTTGCTCGGGATGGCTACACCTTC. Its protein product is CASSFARDGYTF.

The chain is built from TRBV18 and TRBJ2-2, with 15 bases fitting TRBD2. The CDR3 is made up of 17 amino acids. After removal of 3 bases from V and 5 bases from J, the junction contained 4 bases not matched to a gene. In germline, CDR1 is KGHSH, CDR2 LQKENI. The CDR3 DNA sequence: TGTGCCAGCTCACCGTCGGGACTAGCGGGAGGTACCGGGGAGCTGTTTTTT. It yields the protein CASSPSGLAGGTGELFF.

The V gene is TRBV27, the J gene TRBJ2-7; TRBD2 matches 10 bases. J was trimmed by 4 bases and V by 6 bases; bases with no gene match: 3. The germline CDR1 and CDR2 sequences are MNHEY and SMNVEV (reference sequence). The CDR3 has 13 amino acids. CDR3 region: CASRRTSGYEQYF. CDR3 nucleotide sequence: TGTGCCAGCAGGCGGACTAGCGGATACGAGCAGTACTTC.

V and J are TRBV28 and TRBJ2-7; 12 bases are shared with TRBD2. Germline V gene data show CDR1 as MDHEN and CDR2 as SYDVKM. The V segment lost 3 bases and the J segment 0 bases; nucleotides outside the gene matches: 6. The CDR3 is made up of 17 amino acids. CDR3 nucleotides: TGTGCCAGCAGTTTTCCTAGCGGGAGGGCCCTCTCCTACGAGCAGTACTTC. Amino acid sequence: CASSFPSGRALSYEQYF.

This chain connects TRBV5-4 to TRBJ1-3, with a weak D call TRBD1 (5 bases). There are 14 residues in the CDR3. V was shortened by 4 bases and J by 1 base, with 9 bases between the two germline ends. CDR1 SGHNT and CDR2 YYREEE come from the germline V gene (reference sequence). CDR3 coding DNA: TGTGCCAGCAGCCCCTGGGGGTCTGGAAACACCATATATTTT. This encodes CASSPWGSGNTIYF.

The chain carries TRBV27 and TRBJ2-3, with D tentatively TRBD2 (6 bases). V gave up 2 bases and J gave up 2 bases, with 14 bases separating them. Per germline, CDR1 MNHEY and CDR2 SMNVEV (reference sequence). This CDR3 region has 16 residues. The DNA of the CDR3 is TGTGCCAGCAGTTTAATGCTCGGGGGATACACAGATACGCAGTATTTT. Protein: CASSLMLGGYTDTQYF.

The V call is TRBV23-1, the J call TRBJ2-4; possibly TRBD1 for D (5 bases). TRBV23-1 is an ORF, and what it does is uncertain. This CDR3 region has 15 residues. V was cut by 0 bases and J by 0 bases, with 6 bases left in between. In DNA, the CDR3 is TGCGCCAGCAGTCAATCGGACACAGCCAAAAACATTCAGTACTTC. Amino acids: CASSQSDTAKNIQYF.